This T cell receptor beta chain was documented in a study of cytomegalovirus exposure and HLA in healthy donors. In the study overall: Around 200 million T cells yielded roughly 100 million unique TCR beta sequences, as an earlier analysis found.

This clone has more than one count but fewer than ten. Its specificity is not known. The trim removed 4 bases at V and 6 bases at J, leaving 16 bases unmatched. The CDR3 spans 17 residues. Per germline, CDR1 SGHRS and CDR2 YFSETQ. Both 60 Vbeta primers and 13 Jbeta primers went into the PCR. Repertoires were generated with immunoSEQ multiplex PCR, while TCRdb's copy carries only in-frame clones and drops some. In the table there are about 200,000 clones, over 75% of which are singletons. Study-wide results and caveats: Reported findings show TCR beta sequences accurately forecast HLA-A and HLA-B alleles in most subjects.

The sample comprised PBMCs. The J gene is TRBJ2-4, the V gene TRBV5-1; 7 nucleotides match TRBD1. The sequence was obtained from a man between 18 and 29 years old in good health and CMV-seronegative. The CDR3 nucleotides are TGCGCCAGCAGCGGAGCCTTCAACAGGGGCGGCGGAAACATTCAGTACTTC. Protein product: CASSGAFNRGGGNIQYF.